This TCR beta chain stems from a study of blood T cell repertoires in COVID-19. About the study: The United States, Italy and Spain supplied acute and convalescent COVID-19 samples. Nucleic acid was either cDNA or gDNA, and it came from T cells, B-cell-depleted T cells, or PBMCs.

The V end lost 3 bases, the J end lost 1 base, and 7 bases lay between the germline ends. Germline loops: CDR1 SGHRS, CDR2 YFSETQ. The CDR3 spans 13 residues. As processed by the authors: Nucleated cell number was recorded as an estimate derived from reference gene primer amplification. Some clones are missing from TCRdb's copy, which holds only in-frame ones; the method was immunoSEQ multiplex PCR. The DNA was the basis for D and trimming; V, J and clone size are from that table. The sample yields around 23,000 clones, approximately 72% seen once. The TCR was taken from a man aged 50 or older with COVID-19, enrolled during active disease. The chain is built from TRBV5-1 and TRBJ1-1; D is undetermined. The sample comprised peripheral blood. CDR3 amino acids: CASSSGENTEAFF. Written as DNA, the CDR3 is TGCGCCAGCAGCTCCGGAGAGAACACTGAAGCTTTCTTT. Drawing the rest from reference TRBV5-1 and TRBJ1-1, the complete variable domain is KAGVTQTPRYLIKTRGQQVTLSCSPISGHRSVSWYQQTPGQGLQFLFEYFSETQRNKGNFPGRFSGRQFSNSRSEMNVSTLELGDSALYLCASSSGENTEAFFGQGTRLTVV.